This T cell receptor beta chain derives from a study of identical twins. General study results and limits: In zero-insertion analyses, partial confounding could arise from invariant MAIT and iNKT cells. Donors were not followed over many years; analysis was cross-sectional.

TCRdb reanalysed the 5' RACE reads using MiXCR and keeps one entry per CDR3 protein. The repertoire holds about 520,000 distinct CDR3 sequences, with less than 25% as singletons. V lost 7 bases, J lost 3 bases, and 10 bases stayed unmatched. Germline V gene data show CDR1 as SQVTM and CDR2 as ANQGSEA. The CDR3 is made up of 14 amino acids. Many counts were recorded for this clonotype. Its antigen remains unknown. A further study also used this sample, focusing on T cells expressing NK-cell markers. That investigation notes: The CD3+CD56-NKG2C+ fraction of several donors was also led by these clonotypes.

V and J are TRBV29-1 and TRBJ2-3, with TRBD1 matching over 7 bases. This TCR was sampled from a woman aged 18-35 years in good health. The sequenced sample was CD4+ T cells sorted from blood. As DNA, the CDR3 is TGCAGCGCCCAACCCGGGACAGTAACAGATACGCAGTATTTT. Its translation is CSAQPGTVTDTQYF.